This T cell receptor beta chain was sequenced during a study of control samples from healthy donors and cancer patients. Germline CDR1 is SGHTA and CDR2 is FQGNSA. The CDR3 totals 13 residues. V was pared by 4 bases and J by 0 bases, with 3 bases between. Sequenced by immunoSEQ multiplex PCR; TCRdb stores in-frame clones only, minus some. Among over 150,000 clones listed, approximately 94% were seen once. Comment on this clone: This specimen includes other DNA sequences encoding the same CDR3.

The TCR comes from a woman aged 18-29 years in good health. Material for sequencing was blood. J is TRBJ2-2 and V is TRBV7-2; no reliable D call. In nucleotides, the CDR3 is TGTGCCAGCAGCTCCCCGAACACCGGGGAGCTGTTTTTT. Its translation is CASSSPNTGELFF.